Listed below are T cell receptor beta chains from one sample, sequenced in a study of PD-1 blockade in classical Hodgkin lymphoma. TCRdb's copy holds only in-frame clones and misses some; the assay was immunoSEQ multiplex PCR. The sample includes tens of thousands of clones, around nine tenths of them seen just once. The sample in question was peripheral blood mononuclear cells (PBMCs), obtained before the fourth cycle of nivolumab. These receptors originate from a human donor with classical Hodgkin lymphoma. Each CDR3 is given with its conserved first and last residue. D genes are given only for firm matches. Size is stated for part of the rows, as once, few or many counts, or as a class when the clone is expanded.

v_gene: TRBV4-1; abundance: NA; j_gene: TRBJ2-2; d_gene: TRBD1; CDR3nt: TGCGCCAGCAGCCAAAGTGGGACAGGGTACACCGGGGAGCTGTTTTTT; CDR3aa: CASSQSGTGYTGELFF
v_gene: TRBV6-5; abundance: NA; j_gene: TRBJ2-7; d_gene: NA; CDR3nt: TGTGCCAGCATAGGGCAGAACTACGAGCAGTACTTC; CDR3aa: CASIGQNYEQYF
v_gene: TRBV4-1; abundance: NA; j_gene: TRBJ2-6; d_gene: NA; CDR3nt: TGCGCCAGCAGCCCGAGCACTCCTCTTCTCCCTGGGGCCAACGTCCTGACTTTC; CDR3aa: CASSPSTPLLPGANVLTF
v_gene: TRBV28; abundance: NA; j_gene: TRBJ2-4; d_gene: NA; CDR3nt: TGTGCCAGCACCCCCCGGGGGGCGCTCGGAAACATTCAGTACTTC; CDR3aa: CASTPRGALGNIQYF
v_gene: TRBV27; abundance: NA; j_gene: TRBJ2-2; d_gene: TRBD2; CDR3nt: TGTGCCAGCAGTTTAGTCGCTAGCGGGGGGGCCGGGGAGCTGTTTTTT; CDR3aa: CASSLVASGGAGELFF
v_gene: TRBV28; abundance: NA; j_gene: TRBJ2-1; d_gene: NA; CDR3nt: TGTGCCAGCAGGATCTACAATGAGCAGTTCTTC; CDR3aa: CASRIYNEQFF
v_gene: TRBV2; abundance: NA; j_gene: TRBJ1-4; d_gene: NA; CDR3nt: TGTGCCAGCCTTTCAGGGGAGGAAAAACTGTTTTTT; CDR3aa: CASLSGEEKLFF
v_gene: TRBV11-2; abundance: few; j_gene: TRBJ2-2; d_gene: TRBD2; CDR3nt: TGTGCCAGCAGCTTAGAAGGAAGCGGGGCTACCGGGGAGCTGTTTTTT; CDR3aa: CASSLEGSGATGELFF
v_gene: TRBV15; abundance: NA; j_gene: TRBJ2-2; d_gene: NA; CDR3nt: TGTGCCACCAGCAGAGTACCAACCGGGGAGCTGTTTTTT; CDR3aa: CATSRVPTGELFF
v_gene: TRBV11-2; abundance: NA; j_gene: TRBJ2-7; d_gene: TRBD2; CDR3nt: TGTGCCAGCAGCCGGACTAGCGGAGAGACCTACGAGCAGTACTTC; CDR3aa: CASSRTSGETYEQYF
v_gene: TRBV28; abundance: NA; j_gene: TRBJ2-3; d_gene: NA; CDR3nt: TGTGCCAGCAGTTTAAAGGGGATTCCCACAGATACGCAGTATTTT; CDR3aa: CASSLKGIPTDTQYF
v_gene: TRBV4-1; abundance: once; j_gene: TRBJ1-4; d_gene: NA; CDR3nt: TGCGCCAGCAGCCAAGTTGTCAGTGCTAATGAAAAACTGTTTTTT; CDR3aa: CASSQVVSANEKLFF
v_gene: TRBV7-2; abundance: NA; j_gene: TRBJ2-7; d_gene: TRBD1; CDR3nt: TGTGCCAGCAGCTTCACAGGGGATTACGAGCAGTACTTC; CDR3aa: CASSFTGDYEQYF
v_gene: TRBV11-2; abundance: once; j_gene: TRBJ2-7; d_gene: NA; CDR3nt: TGTGCCAGCAGCTTAGTTCGGGACTACGAGCAGTACTTC; CDR3aa: CASSLVRDYEQYF